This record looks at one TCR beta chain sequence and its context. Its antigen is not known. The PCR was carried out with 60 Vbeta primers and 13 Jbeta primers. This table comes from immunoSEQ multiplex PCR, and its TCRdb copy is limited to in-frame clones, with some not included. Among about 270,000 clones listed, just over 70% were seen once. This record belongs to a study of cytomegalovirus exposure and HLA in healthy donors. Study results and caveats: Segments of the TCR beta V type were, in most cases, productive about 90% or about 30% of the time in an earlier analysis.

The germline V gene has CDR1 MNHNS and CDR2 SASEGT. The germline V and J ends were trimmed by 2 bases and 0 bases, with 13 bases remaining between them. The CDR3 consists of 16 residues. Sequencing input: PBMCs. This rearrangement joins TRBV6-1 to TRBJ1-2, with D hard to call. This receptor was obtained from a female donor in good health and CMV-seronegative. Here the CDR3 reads CASSERPPDTNYGYTF. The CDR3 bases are TGTGCCAGCAGTGAACGTCCCCCAGATACTAACTATGGCTACACCTTC.